Following are 11 T cell receptor beta chains from one sample sequenced in a study of T cells in women clearing cervical HPV infection. Data came from immunoSEQ multiplex PCR; TCRdb stores just in-frame clones and leaves some out. The sample has about 14,000 clones. The sequenced sample consisted of blood buffy coat. The source is a woman aged 18 to 75 with a cervical HPV16 infection that either progressed to CIN3+ or cleared (not recorded which).

Here the CDR3 reads CASTARTPGEQYF. The covered CDR3 bases are TGTGCCAGCACCGCACGCACTCCGGGCGAG. The rearrangement links TRBV2 to TRBJ2-7; no clear D gene. The CDR3 extends 3 residues past the end of the read, so its final part is completed from the germline J gene. Germline-derived CDR1 and CDR2 are SNHLY and FYNNEI. This CDR3 has 13 residues. Trimming removed 7 bases at V and 6 bases at J, with 16 bases between.

As for this clone: The CDR3 end is not reached by the read, which stops 3 residues before it; the germline J gene fills it in. The J gene is TRBJ2-5, the V gene TRBV19; D might be TRBD1 or TRBD2, each matching 7 bases. The V gene's germline CDR1 is LNHDA and CDR2 SQIVND (reference sequence). V dropped 11 bases and J dropped 2 bases, with 18 bases sitting between them. This CDR3 is 14 amino acids long. CDR3: CAPTRAGQQETQYF. The CDR3 bases that were read are TGTGCCCCCACGCGAGCGGGACAGCAAGAGACC.

In regard to this clone: The read is 3 residues too short to cover the CDR3 end, so that end is filled in from the germline J gene. The rearrangement uses TRBV2 and TRBJ2-1, with 7 bases lining up with TRBD1. The CDR3 is 15 amino acids. Germline V gives CDR1 SNHLY, CDR2 FYNNEI. J lost 0 bases, V lost 9 bases, and 8 bases had no gene match. CDR3 bases read: TGTGCCAGTCGGACAGGACTTAGCTCCTACAATGAG. Its protein is CASRTGLSSYNE. The full CDR3 sequence reads CASRTGLSSYNEQFF. The full variable domain, completed using reference TRBV2 and TRBJ2-1, is EPEVTQTPSHQVTQMGQEVILRCVPISNHLYFYWYRQILGQKVEFLVSFYNNEISEKSEIFDDQFSVERPDGSNFTLKIRSTKLEDSAMYFCASRTGLSSYNEQFFGPGTRLTVL.

Judged by frequency, this clone is medium-sized (0.01 to 0.1%). The read halts 3 residues ahead of the CDR3 end, with the missing end drawn from the germline J gene. The chain carries TRBV5-1 and TRBJ1-1; D not resolved. From germline, CDR1 is SGHRS and CDR2 YFSETQ. The CDR3 extends over 12 amino acids. The CDR3 loop is CASSLEGRKAFF. The part of the CDR3 DNA that was read is TGCGCCAGCAGCTTGGAAGGCCGCAAA.

On this clone: The sequence runs out 3 residues before the end of the CDR3; the remainder is reconstructed from the germline J gene. The rearrangement links TRBV7-2 to TRBJ2-7; the match to TRBD2 covers 10 bases. This CDR3 region has 14 residues. The J segment lost 5 bases and the V segment lost 4 bases, leaving 5 bases of the junction unmatched. The germline gives CDR1 SGHTA, CDR2 FQGNSA. CDR3 in amino acids: CASSSIAGGHEQYF. The sequenced part of the CDR3 DNA is TGTGCCAGCAGCTCTATAGCGGGGGGCCACGAG.

CDR3 region: CASSFGIGGYEQYF. The sequenced CDR3 bases are TGTGCCAGCAGCTTTGGTATCGGGGGCTACGAG. The genes are TRBV5-4 and TRBJ2-7; D may be TRBD2 (6 bases). The DNA ends 3 residues before the CDR3 does, and the rest of the CDR3 is filled in from the germline J gene. The CDR3 is 14 residues long. Trimming removed 2 bases from V and 3 bases from J, with 12 bases in between. The germline V gene has CDR1 SGHNT and CDR2 YYREEE (reference sequence).

On this clone itself: Sequencing ends 3 residues short of the CDR3 end; the germline J gene provides the rest. V and J are TRBV18 and TRBJ2-7, with 7 nucleotides matching TRBD1. The germline gives CDR1 KGHSH, CDR2 LQKENI. The CDR3 length is 14 residues. V trimming: 8 bases; J trimming: 0 bases; junction bases outside the gene matches: 7. The part of the CDR3 DNA that was read is TGTGCCAGCGCTTACCGGGACAGCTCCTACGAG. It encodes CASAYRDSSYE. The whole CDR3 protein is CASAYRDSSYEQYF.

The part of the CDR3 DNA that was read is TGTGCCAGCAGCTTTGGGACAGAAGAGACG. It is translated as CASSFGTEET. The CDR3 in its entirety is CASSFGTEETQYF. The chain is built from TRBV7-2 and TRBJ2-3, with 7 bases aligning to TRBD1. The read terminates 3 residues ahead of where the CDR3 ends, so the germline J gene completes it. Germline CDR1 reads SGHTA; CDR2 reads FQGNSA. This CDR3 has 13 amino acids.

As to this clone: Read data end 3 residues before the CDR3 end; the end is taken from the germline J gene. The chain couples TRBV24-1 to TRBJ2-3; D might be TRBD1 (7 bases). CDR1 and CDR2 (germline): KGHDR, SFDVKD. This CDR3 has 13 amino acids. CDR3 residues: CATSDFSGGTQYF. Incomplete CDR3 DNA: TGTGCCACCAGTGATTTTTCAGGGGGGACG.

With regard to this clone: The sequenced fragment ends 3 residues before the CDR3 boundary, so the rest is inferred from the germline J gene. The chain couples TRBV9 to TRBJ2-1; D is perhaps TRBD2 (6 bases). Germline V gene data show CDR1 as SGDLS and CDR2 as YYNGEE. The CDR3 is 16 amino acids. Deletions cut 4 bases from V and 2 bases from J, with 16 bases between. The CDR3 bases that were read are TGTGCCAGCAGCCTCATGGGCGGGAATGCCTACAATGAG. This gives the protein CASSLMGGNAYNE. The CDR3 in its entirety is CASSLMGGNAYNEQFF.

The CDR3 loop reads CASSLQGVDTQYF. CDR3 DNA (partial): TGTGCCAGCAGCTTACAGGGGGTCGATACG. The chain is built from TRBV5-6 and TRBJ2-3; 8 bases agree with TRBD1. The sequenced fragment ends 3 residues before the CDR3 boundary, so the rest is inferred from the germline J gene. The CDR3 runs to 13 residues. The V gene's germline CDR1 is SGHDT and CDR2 YYEEEE. V trimming: 2 bases; J trimming: 6 bases; junction bases outside the gene matches: 2.